The 6 T cell receptor beta chains below all came from one sample that was sequenced in a study of identical twins. One entry per CDR3 protein results from TCRdb running MiXCR on the 5' RACE reads. Of about 690,000 distinct CDR3 sequences listed, around 6.1% are singletons. The sequenced sample consisted of naive T cells sorted from blood. These receptors were obtained from a man between 18 and 29 years old in good health.

This clonotype was observed many times. This chain joins TRBV9 and TRBJ2-2; TRBD2 matches at 7 bases. The V gene's germline CDR1 is SGDLS and CDR2 YYNGEE. CDR3 length equals 14 residues. Unmatched junction bases numbered 3, after V lost 1 base and J lost 6 bases. This CDR3 reads CASSVSGTAGELFF. The CDR3 DNA sequence: TGTGCCAGCAGCGTAAGCGGGACCGCCGGGGAGCTGTTTTTT.

The rearrangement uses TRBV5-6 and TRBJ2-5; the D is unclear. The ends were cut back, 4 bases at V and 5 bases at J, with 18 bases in the middle. The CDR3 sequence is 15 residues long. Looked up from germline, CDR1 is SGHDT and CDR2 is YYEEEE. In nucleotides, the CDR3 is TGTGCCAGCAGCACACGGACCTCCCTCTGGGAGACCCAGTACTTC. It translates to CASSTRTSLWETQYF.

This clonotype came up many times. The genes are TRBV7-2 and TRBJ2-1, with 8 bases that match TRBD2. CDR1 is SGHTA and CDR2 is FQGNSA in the germline V gene. There are 15 residues in the CDR3. V was clipped by 2 bases and J by 8 bases; unmatched bases: 8. The CDR3 protein is CASSLSGLGIHEQFF. In DNA, the CDR3 is TGTGCCAGCAGCTTATCGGGACTAGGTATCCATGAGCAGTTCTTC.

This clonotype was found many times. The chain uses TRBV7-9 and TRBJ2-5, with no clear D. The CDR3 extends over 14 amino acids. CDR1 is SEHNR, CDR2 FQNEAQ, per germline (reference sequence). V lost 5 bases and J 2 bases, leaving 12 bases between the germline ends. This CDR3 reads CASSLKGLQETQYF. The CDR3 DNA reads TGTGCCAGCAGCCTCAAGGGCCTTCAAGAGACCCAGTACTTC.

This clonotype was counted many times. The gene calls are TRBV4-2 and TRBJ1-5; D is unclear. This CDR3 has 15 amino acids. The V gene's germline CDR1 is LGHNA and CDR2 YNFKEQ. Trimming shortened V by 0 bases and J by 5 bases, and 11 bases separated the two germline ends. For the CDR3, the DNA is TGTGCCAGCAGCCAAGAGGGGTCCTACGATCAGCCCCAGCATTTT. Protein: CASSQEGSYDQPQHF.

This clonotype was seen at least ten times. This chain connects TRBV20-1 to TRBJ1-2; no firm D call. Between the trimmed V and J ends, which lost 1 base and 3 bases, there was a span of 9 bases. This CDR3 has 13 amino acids. Germline assignment: CDR1 DFQATT and CDR2 SNEGSKA (reference sequence). The CDR3 DNA sequence: TGCAGTGCTAGAGTTTCAACCCACTATGGCTACACCTTC. Translating gives CSARVSTHYGYTF.